Each of the 17 T cell receptor beta chains below was sequenced from the same sample in a study of OX40 agonist ivuxolimab in advanced cancers. Method: immunoSEQ multiplex PCR; TCRdb's copy keeps in-frame clones and lacks some. The repertoire consists of around 60,000 clones, with 82% occurring once and the leading ten covering roughly 1.5%. The source material was CD4+ or CD8+ T cells sorted from blood, sampled in a trial of the OX40 agonist ivuxolimab. The receptors were sampled from an adult with an advanced solid tumor such as melanoma, head and neck, liver or kidney cancer.

This chain connects TRBV6-1 to TRBJ2-7; 7 positions agree with TRBD1. The germline gives CDR1 MNHNS, CDR2 SASEGT. The CDR3 runs 12 residues. The V segment lost 6 bases and the J segment 3 bases; nucleotides outside the gene matches: 2. For the CDR3, the DNA is TGTGCCAGCAGCCGACAGGGCTACGAGCAGTACTTC. Translation gives CASSRQGYEQYF.

This chain connects TRBV27 to TRBJ2-7, with D unresolved. This CDR3 is 13 amino acids long. Trimming left V 5 bases short and J 1 base short, with 9 bases between. In germline, CDR1 is MNHEY, CDR2 SMNVEV (reference sequence). The CDR3 region has the DNA TGTGCCAGCAGTCCCCGGCGGTCCTACGAGCAGTACTTC. Translation gives CASSPRRSYEQYF.

J is TRBJ2-4 and V is TRBV7-9; weak D call: TRBD2 (6 bases). This CDR3 comprises 16 residues. Germline assignment: CDR1 SEHNR and CDR2 FQNEAQ (reference sequence). The V and J ends lost 0 bases and 0 bases respectively, with 9 bases between them. The CDR3 is CASSLAAGLAKNIQYF. The CDR3, as DNA: TGTGCCAGCAGCTTAGCAGCGGGCCTAGCCAAAAACATTCAGTACTTC.

The chain joins TRBV5-6 to TRBJ1-3; 7 nucleotides line up with TRBD1. CDR3 size: 14 residues. CDR1 and CDR2 (germline): SGHDT, YYEEEE. V gave up 4 bases and J gave up 1 base; unmatched junction bases: 2. The CDR3 loop is CASSTGQSGNTIYF. The CDR3 nucleotides are TGTGCCAGCAGCACGGGACAGTCTGGAAACACCATATATTTT.

The chain is built from TRBV11-2 and TRBJ1-2; D remains ambiguous. Between the trimmed V and J ends, which lost 2 bases and 3 bases, there was a span of 13 bases. This CDR3 contains 15 residues. Germline CDR1 is SGHAT and CDR2 is FQNNGV. In nucleotides, the CDR3 is TGTGCCAGCAGCTTACCGATACCTCCTTACTATGGCTACACCTTC. This encodes CASSLPIPPYYGYTF.

V usage is TRBV25-1 and J usage is TRBJ1-4, with 8 bases that match TRBD1. The V gene end was trimmed by 4 bases and the J gene end by 2 bases; junction bases not matched to a gene: 9. The CDR3 is 17 residues long. Germline lookup yields CDR1 MGHDK and CDR2 SYGVNS. CDR3 DNA sequence: TGTGCCAGCAGTGGACATGGACAGGGCATTACTAATGAAAAACTGTTTTTT. Translated: CASSGHGQGITNEKLFF.

This chain joins TRBV2 and TRBJ2-7; perhaps TRBD2 as D (5 bases). The V and J ends lost 6 bases and 6 bases respectively, with 12 bases between them. The length of the CDR3 is 12 residues. Germline V lookup: CDR1 SNHLY, CDR2 FYNNEI. CDR3 coding DNA: TGTGCCAGCAGGGAGACTAATCTCGAGCAGTACTTC. Translation gives CASRETNLEQYF.

V is TRBV18 and J is TRBJ2-1; D gene ambiguous. The ends were cut back, 1 base at V and 4 bases at J, with 14 bases in the middle. The CDR3 loop spans 16 amino acids. From germline, CDR1 is KGHSH and CDR2 LQKENI. CDR3 sequence: CASSPRSSSLYNEQFF. CDR3 in DNA: TGTGCCAGCTCACCACGGTCGTCTTCCCTATACAATGAGCAGTTCTTC.

The chain couples TRBV7-9 to TRBJ1-2, with 7 bases that match TRBD1. The J segment lost 10 bases and the V segment lost 4 bases, leaving 6 bases of the junction unmatched. The CDR3 is 12 amino acids. CDR1 is SEHNR and CDR2 is FQNEAQ in the germline V gene (reference sequence). The CDR3 DNA reads TGTGCCAGCAGCTCGGGGACAGTAGCCTACACCTTC. Residues: CASSSGTVAYTF.

By sample share, this clone is medium-sized. The chain carries TRBV28 and TRBJ2-7; D is perhaps TRBD1 (6 bases). V lost 3 bases and J 3 bases, leaving 12 bases between the germline ends. CDR1 and CDR2 (germline): MDHEN, SYDVKM. The CDR3 sequence is 14 residues long. Here the CDR3 reads CASSFADRNYEQYF. CDR3 nucleotide sequence: TGTGCCAGCAGTTTTGCTGACAGGAACTACGAGCAGTACTTC.

The gene calls are TRBV12-5 and TRBJ1-1; TRBD1 is a possible D gene (6 bases). The CDR3 spans 13 residues. The V and J ends lost 4 bases and 7 bases respectively, with 13 bases between them. The germline V gene has CDR1 LGHNT and CDR2 FRNRAP. In DNA, the CDR3 is TGTGCTAGTGGTTCCGAGGGGGGCTATGAAGCTTTCTTT. Its protein product is CASGSEGGYEAFF.

The chain employs TRBV2 and TRBJ2-3, with D perhaps TRBD1 (5 bases). Between the trimmed V and J ends, which lost 2 bases and 4 bases, there was a span of 13 bases. This CDR3 comprises 15 residues. Germline-derived CDR1 and CDR2 are SNHLY and FYNNEI. The CDR3 coding sequence is TGTGCCAGCAGTGAATTCGGGCAGGGTTCAGATACGCAGTATTTT. Residues: CASSEFGQGSDTQYF.

The CDR3 loop is CASKLETSGIGEQFF. The CDR3 DNA is TGTGCCAGCAAGTTGGAGACTAGCGGGATCGGTGAGCAGTTCTTC. This chain connects TRBV2 to TRBJ2-1; 11 bases fit TRBD2. The CDR3 has 15 residues. From germline, CDR1 is SNHLY and CDR2 FYNNEI. The ends lost 7 bases at V and 9 bases at J; junction bases unmatched: 11.

J is TRBJ2-6 and V is TRBV7-2; no clear D gene. CDR3 size: 16 residues. V lost 4 bases and J lost 1, with 11 bases in between. The germline gives CDR1 SGHTA, CDR2 FQGNSA. CDR3 region: CASSSKVGSGANVLTF. As DNA, the CDR3 is TGTGCCAGCAGCTCGAAGGTCGGATCTGGGGCCAACGTCCTGACTTTC. Drawing the rest from reference TRBV7-2 and TRBJ2-6, the complete variable domain is GAGVSQSPSNKVTEKGKDVELRCDPISGHTALYWYRQSLGQGLEFLIYFQGNSAPDKSGLPSDRFSAERTGGSVSTLTIQRTQQEDSAVYLCASSSKVGSGANVLTFGAGSRLTVL.

This clone was seen more than once but under ten times. The chain uses TRBV9 and TRBJ2-1; possibly TRBD1 or TRBD2 for D (5 bases each). V shed 0 bases and J shed 9 bases, with 16 bases lying between them. Germline V gene sequence: CDR1 SGDLS, CDR2 YYNGEE. The CDR3 contains 15 residues. The DNA of the CDR3 is TGTGCCAGCAGCGTAGGCCGGACTCTTGGGACTGAGCAGTTCTTC. Translating gives CASSVGRTLGTEQFF. The full variable domain, with the rest looked up from reference TRBV9 and TRBJ2-1, is DSGVTQTPKHLITATGQRVTLRCSPRSGDLSVYWYQQSLDQGLQFLIQYYNGEERAKGNILERFSAQQFPDLHSELNLSSLELGDSALYFCASSVGRTLGTEQFFGPGTRLTVL.

The chain recombines TRBV4-1 with TRBJ2-1, with D possibly matching TRBD2 (6 bases). Germline-derived CDR1 and CDR2 are MGHRA and YSYEKL. This CDR3 comprises 16 residues. Deletions cut 4 bases from V and 0 bases from J, with 13 bases between. The CDR3 DNA sequence: TGCGCCAGCAGCCGACCCCGGGACTTCTCCTACAATGAGCAGTTCTTC. It is translated as CASSRPRDFSYNEQFF.

This clone came up a few times. The chain links TRBV11-3 to TRBJ2-7; D ambiguous. Looked up from germline, CDR1 is SGHNT and CDR2 is YENEEA. V gave up 1 base and J gave up 0 bases, with 10 bases separating them. There are 15 residues in the CDR3. CDR3 sequence: CASSLGSGDSYEQYF. CDR3 nucleotide sequence: TGTGCCAGCAGCTTAGGGTCAGGAGACTCCTACGAGCAGTACTTC.